This T cell receptor (beta chain) was sequenced during a study of blood T cell repertoires in COVID-19. About the study: Samples taken during acute and convalescent COVID-19 were collected in the United States, Italy and Spain. Sample material is recorded as cDNA or gDNA derived from T cells, B-cell-depleted T cells, or PBMCs.

J lost 4 bases, V lost 4 bases, and 4 bases had no gene match. This CDR3 has 13 amino acids. The germline gives CDR1 SGHNT, CDR2 YYREEE (reference sequence). Per the original data handling: Reference gene primer amplification gave nucleated cell count estimates. Profiled with immunoSEQ multiplex PCR; TCRdb holds only in-frame clones, not every one. Clone size and V and J calls were adopted from that table, with D and trimming inferred from the DNA. The profile shows roughly 260,000 clones, roughly 82% of them singletons. This receptor was taken from a woman aged 70-85 years with acute or convalescent COVID-19. The source material was peripheral blood. The chain is built from TRBV5-4 and TRBJ2-7, with 8 nucleotides matching TRBD1. CDR3 protein: CASSLRQGYEQYF. DNA for the CDR3: TGTGCCAGCAGCCTACGACAGGGGTACGAGCAGTACTTC.